Shown below are 18 T cell receptor beta chains from a single sample sequenced in a study of blood T cell repertoires in COVID-19. TCRdb keeps only in-frame clones here, not all; method: immunoSEQ multiplex PCR. The table shows about 190,000 clones, with almost 90% occurring only once. The sequencing sample was made of peripheral blood. The receptors shown here come from a man in his late teens or twenties with active or convalescent COVID-19.

For the CDR3, the DNA is TGTGCCAGCAGCTTATATGGTTGGGGGGAAGAGACCCAGTACTTC. Residues: CASSLYGWGEETQYF. V is TRBV7-8 and J is TRBJ2-5; a weak D match, TRBD2 (6 bases). There are 15 residues in the CDR3. Trimming removed 2 bases at V and 3 bases at J, with 13 bases between. Germline V CDR1 and CDR2: SGHVS, FQNEAQ.

A few counts support this clone. V is TRBV6-2 or TRBV6-3 and J is TRBJ2-3, with 10 bases aligning to TRBD1. In germline, CDR1 is MNHEY, CDR2 SVGEGT. Germline trimming cut 4 bases from V and 1 base from J; bases unmatched to any gene: 2. This CDR3 is 15 amino acids long. DNA for the CDR3: TGTGCCAGCAGTTCCGGGACAGGGGGCACAGATACGCAGTATTTT. Protein sequence: CASSSGTGGTDTQYF.

V gene TRBV7-2 combines with J gene TRBJ1-4, with a possible D match to TRBD1 (6 bases). The CDR3 contains 14 residues. Per germline, CDR1 SGHTA and CDR2 FQGNSA. V was shortened by 1 base and J by 7 bases, with 10 bases between the two germline ends. CDR3 in DNA: TGTGCCAGCAGCTTAGTTCAGGGGACTGAAAAACTGTTTTTT. Residues: CASSLVQGTEKLFF.

The genes are TRBV28 and TRBJ1-5; 11 bases fit TRBD1. Trimming at V came to 5 bases and at J to 5 bases, leaving 5 bases not matched to a gene. The CDR3 is 15 residues long. Germline CDR1 reads MDHEN; CDR2 reads SYDVKM. This CDR3 is CASSRTGQGDQPQHF. The CDR3 DNA reads as TGTGCCAGCAGTAGAACGGGACAGGGGGATCAGCCCCAGCATTTT.

This clone came up once. The chain carries TRBV6-1 and TRBJ1-1; D gene uncertain. Between the trimmed V and J ends, which lost 0 bases and 5 bases, there was a span of 10 bases. From germline, CDR1 is MNHNS and CDR2 SASEGT. This CDR3 is built from 14 residues. The CDR3 loop reads CASSEAPVGTEAFF. As DNA, the CDR3 is TGTGCCAGCAGTGAAGCGCCGGTTGGTACTGAAGCTTTCTTT.

This rearrangement joins TRBV4-2 to TRBJ2-2; 9 bases fit TRBD2. The CDR3 totals 16 residues. Looked up from germline, CDR1 is LGHNA and CDR2 is YNFKEQ. Trimming at V came to 4 bases and at J to 6 bases, leaving 9 bases not matched to a gene. The CDR3 loop reads CASSPRIAGVAGELFF. CDR3 DNA: TGTGCCAGCAGCCCCCGTATAGCGGGAGTGGCCGGGGAGCTGTTTTTT.

This clone has a single count. V usage is TRBV4-1 and J usage is TRBJ1-2; TRBD1 agrees at 7 bases. From germline, CDR1 is MGHRA and CDR2 YSYEKL. Losses at the gene ends were 4 bases for V and 3 bases for J; bases not matched to a gene: 11. CDR3 length: 16 residues. This CDR3 reads CASSPTNRQGYYGYTF. The CDR3 DNA sequence: TGCGCCAGCAGCCCAACCAACAGACAGGGCTACTATGGCTACACCTTC.

V gene TRBV24-1 combines with J gene TRBJ2-1; tentatively, D is TRBD2 (6 bases). The ends were cut back, 7 bases at V and 2 bases at J, with 11 bases in the middle. This CDR3 region has 14 residues. CDR1 KGHDR and CDR2 SFDVKD come from the germline V gene. The CDR3 protein is CATRRDSAYNEQFF. In DNA form, the CDR3 reads TGTGCCACCAGGAGGGACTCAGCCTACAATGAGCAGTTCTTC.

The chain carries TRBV5-1 and TRBJ1-4; D call uncertain. This CDR3 is built from 14 residues. CDR1 and CDR2 from the germline V gene are SGHRS and YFSETQ. The V gene lost 2 bases and the J gene lost 5 bases, with 10 bases spanning the gap. In DNA, the CDR3 is TGCGCCAGCAGCTTCAACGGGAGAAATGAAAAACTGTTTTTT. Translation: CASSFNGRNEKLFF.

The chain is built from TRBV30 and TRBJ1-1, with a tentative D call TRBD1 (6 bases). This CDR3 comprises 14 residues. Germline V gives CDR1 GTSNPN, CDR2 SVGIG (reference sequence). V was shortened by 0 bases and J by 11 bases, with 19 bases between the two germline ends. The CDR3 sequence: CAWSVGRNRERAFF. The CDR3 nucleotides are TGTGCCTGGAGTGTAGGGCGGAACAGGGAACGGGCTTTCTTT.

The rearrangement joins TRBV6-5 to TRBJ1-2, with D possibly being TRBD1 (5 bases). In germline, CDR1 is MNHEY, CDR2 SVGAGI. V lost 2 bases and J lost 5, with 18 bases in between. The CDR3 length is 16 residues. The CDR3 spells CASSYIASGFRYGYTF. Here the CDR3 DNA reads TGTGCCAGCAGTTACATCGCCTCAGGGTTTCGGTATGGCTACACCTTC.

As DNA, the CDR3 is TGTGCCAGCGTCCTGACAGGGGGCCGGTACGAGCAGTACTTC. Its protein is CASVLTGGRYEQYF. The chain carries TRBV7-9 and TRBJ2-7, with 10 bases matching TRBD1. After removal of 8 bases from V and 4 bases from J, the junction contained 8 bases not matched to a gene. This CDR3 region has 14 residues. CDR1 is SEHNR and CDR2 is FQNEAQ in the germline V gene (reference sequence).

V usage is TRBV5-6 and J usage is TRBJ2-5; TRBD2 is a possible D gene (6 bases). Trimming stripped 5 bases from V and 1 base from J, with 9 bases between. The CDR3 spans 13 residues. Germline lookup yields CDR1 SGHDT and CDR2 YYEEEE. The CDR3 DNA reads as TGTGCCAGCAGACCGGGACTCCAAGAGACCCAGTACTTC. This gives the protein CASRPGLQETQYF.

V and J are TRBV11-1 and TRBJ2-1, with 7 bases identical to TRBD2. Germline CDR1 is SGHAT and CDR2 is FQDESV (reference sequence). J lost 8 bases, V lost 3 bases, and 7 bases had no gene match. The CDR3 consists of 14 residues. The CDR3, as DNA: TGTGCCAGCAGCTTTGGGAGGGCCCCAGATGAGCAGTTCTTC. This sequence encodes CASSFGRAPDEQFF.

The rearrangement joins TRBV6-5 to TRBJ2-5; a possible D gene is TRBD1 (6 bases). The ends were cut back, 7 bases at V and 2 bases at J, with 17 bases in the middle. This CDR3 has 15 residues. CDR1 MNHEY and CDR2 SVGAGI come from the germline V gene. CDR3 residues: CASTLADRRQETQYF. DNA of the CDR3: TGTGCCAGCACCTTAGCAGACAGGAGACAAGAGACCCAGTACTTC.

This chain joins TRBV3-1 (or the pseudogene TRBV3-2) and TRBJ2-1; TRBD2 aligns across 7 bases. The germline CDR1 and CDR2 sequences are LGHDT and YNNKEL (reference sequence). This CDR3 comprises 16 residues. The ends lost 6 bases at V and 6 bases at J; junction bases unmatched: 14. The CDR3: CASRPGRERVINEQFF. CDR3 in DNA: TGTGCCAGCAGACCGGGGCGGGAGCGGGTTATCAATGAGCAGTTCTTC.

The chain couples TRBV29-1 to TRBJ2-5; 13 bases align to TRBD2. Per germline, CDR1 SQVTM and CDR2 ANQGSEA. There are 13 residues in the CDR3. J was trimmed by 5 bases and V by 7 bases; bases with no gene match: 4. The CDR3 here is CSARLAGGETQYF. The CDR3 DNA reads as TGCAGCGCCAGACTAGCGGGGGGCGAGACCCAGTACTTC.

The chain recombines TRBV4-1 with TRBJ1-5; D ambiguous. CDR1 MGHRA and CDR2 YSYEKL come from the germline V gene. V gave up 1 base and J gave up 0 bases, with 7 bases separating them. This CDR3 contains 15 residues. Here the CDR3 DNA reads TGCGCCAGCAGCCAAGGCAGAAATAGCAATCAGCCCCAGCATTTT. It encodes CASSQGRNSNQPQHF.